This TCR beta chain was identified in a study of cytomegalovirus exposure and HLA in healthy donors. Background on the study: The 100 million to 120 million unique TCR beta sequences, from 150 million to 200 million T cells, were found by an earlier analysis. Broader study findings: Presence/absence results assume similar sequencing depth per donor, which may not hold. One variant, a missense change in DCLRE1C, was linked in a later analysis to TCR beta V- and J-gene trimming.

On this clone itself: Its antigen is unidentified.

Primers for the PCR totalled 60 Vbeta and 13 Jbeta. Some clones are missing from TCRdb's copy, which holds only in-frame ones; the method was immunoSEQ multiplex PCR. Counted here are just over 150,000 clones, about 76% occurring once; the ten biggest clones make up roughly 2%. The CDR3 runs to 12 residues. V gave up 5 bases and J gave up 4 bases, with 8 bases separating them. Germline CDR1 reads MNHEY; CDR2 reads SMNVEV (reference sequence). Sequenced sample: PBMCs. The chain uses TRBV27 and TRBJ1-1; TRBD1 might be the D (5 bases). This receptor was identified in a female donor in good health and CMV-seronegative. Written as DNA, the CDR3 is TGTGCCAGCAGTAGAAGGGGCACTGAAGCTTTCTTT. Translating it yields CASSRRGTEAFF.